Presented here are 5 T cell receptor beta chains from one specimen sequenced in a study of OX40 agonist ivuxolimab in advanced cancers. Assay used: immunoSEQ multiplex PCR; TCRdb lists only in-frame clones, some missing. The repertoire holds some 90,000 clones, with around 87% as singletons. The specimen comprised CD4+ or CD8+ T cells sorted from blood, sampled in a trial of the OX40 agonist ivuxolimab. The receptors shown here come from an adult with an advanced solid tumor such as melanoma, head and neck, liver or kidney cancer.

This chain uses TRBV6-1 with TRBJ1-1; 7 nucleotides line up with TRBD1. There are 13 residues in the CDR3. In germline, CDR1 is MNHNS, CDR2 SASEGT. Unmatched junction bases numbered 7, after V lost 6 bases and J lost 6 bases. CDR3 coding DNA: TGTGCCAGCAGGGCGGGACAGTTGCCTGAAGCTTTCTTT. Translation gives CASRAGQLPEAFF.

The sample holds one count of this clone. CDR3 amino acids: CASSFNVADNEQFF. The CDR3 DNA reads as TGCGCCAGCAGCTTCAATGTAGCCGACAATGAGCAGTTCTTC. The rearrangement links TRBV5-1 to TRBJ2-1, with D unclear. Germline-derived CDR1 and CDR2 are SGHRS and YFSETQ. V was clipped by 2 bases and J by 5 bases, with 11 bases between them. The CDR3 consists of 14 residues.

The chain couples TRBV6-5 to TRBJ1-4; no firm D call. The CDR3 has 13 residues. The V gene lost 6 bases and the J gene lost 5 bases, with 10 bases spanning the gap. Germline CDR1 MNHEY, CDR2 SVGAGI. This CDR3 is CASSPGRNEKLFF. CDR3 DNA: TGTGCCAGCAGCCCTGGTAGGAATGAAAAACTGTTTTTT.

The chain is built from TRBV18 and TRBJ2-3, with D possibly being TRBD2 (5 bases). There are 14 residues in the CDR3. V was pared by 8 bases and J by 2 bases, with 14 bases between. CDR1 KGHSH and CDR2 LQKENI come from the germline V gene. As DNA, the CDR3 is TGTGCCAGCACTAGGACTCAGAACACAGATACGCAGTATTTT. Protein sequence: CASTRTQNTDTQYF.

This clone was picked up a small number of times. This rearrangement joins TRBV5-4 to TRBJ1-1, with TRBD1 matching 7 bases. The CDR3 sequence is 14 residues long. V lost 4 bases and J lost 1; bases outside the gene matches: 4. CDR1 and CDR2 (germline): SGHNT, YYREEE (reference sequence). CDR3 in DNA: TGTGCCAGCAGCGAACAGGGGAAGAACACTGAAGCTTTCTTT. This sequence encodes CASSEQGKNTEAFF.